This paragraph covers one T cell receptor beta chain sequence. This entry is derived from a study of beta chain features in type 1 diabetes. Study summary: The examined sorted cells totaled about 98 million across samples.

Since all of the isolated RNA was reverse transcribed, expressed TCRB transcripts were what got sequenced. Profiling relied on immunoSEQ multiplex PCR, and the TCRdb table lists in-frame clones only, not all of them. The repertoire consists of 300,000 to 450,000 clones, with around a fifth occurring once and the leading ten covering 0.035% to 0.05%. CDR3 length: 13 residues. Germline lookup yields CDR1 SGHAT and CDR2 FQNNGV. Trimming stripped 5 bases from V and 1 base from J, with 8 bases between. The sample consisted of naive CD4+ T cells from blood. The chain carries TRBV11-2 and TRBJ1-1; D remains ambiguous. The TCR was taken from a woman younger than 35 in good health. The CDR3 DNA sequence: TGTGCCAGCAGCGACATAAGGAACACTGAAGCTTTCTTT. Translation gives CASSDIRNTEAFF.